This TCR beta chain was sequenced during a study of OX40 agonist ivuxolimab in advanced cancers. For this clone: As yet, its antigen is unknown.

Study-level points and caveats: Averaged across samples, CD8+ T cells carried more expanded clones than CD4+ did. Specificity for antigen went undetermined in the expanded peripheral T cells.

Patients were ruled out by autoimmune disease history or systemic immunosuppression. TCRdb keeps only in-frame clones here, not all; method: immunoSEQ multiplex PCR. The repertoire has some 80,000 clones, around nine tenths of them found once; the top ten carry roughly 0.7%. CDR3 length: 14 amino acids. Per germline, CDR1 LNHNV and CDR2 YYDKDF (reference sequence). With V trimmed by 3 bases and J by 6 bases, 5 bases remained unmatched. The chain couples TRBV15 to TRBJ2-1; 7 nucleotides align to TRBD2. The sample consisted of CD4+ or CD8+ T cells sorted from blood, taken in a trial of the OX40 agonist ivuxolimab. This clonotype was sampled from an adult with an advanced solid tumor such as melanoma, head and neck, liver or kidney cancer. The chain's CDR3 is CATSRVLASNEQFF. The CDR3 DNA reads TGTGCCACCAGCAGGGTACTAGCGTCCAATGAGCAGTTCTTC.